The rows below give T cell receptor beta chains drawn from one sample of a study of T cell responses to AZD1222 COVID-19 vaccine. Assay used: immunoSEQ multiplex PCR; TCRdb lists only in-frame clones, some missing. Altogether fewer than 130,000 clones are present, roughly 85% being singletons, with the ten largest covering 2.5% to 3.5%. This specimen consisted of peripheral blood, obtained on day 0 of AZD1222 vaccination. These receptors were collected from an adult in good health. CDR3s include the opening cysteine and the closing phenylalanine or tryptophan. The D gene is left open where the match is weak. Clone size, where shown, is once, few, many, or a class for clones that have expanded.

d_call	v_call	j_call	clone_size	cdr3_nt	cdr3_aa
-	TRBV6-5	TRBJ1-6	-	TGTGCCAGCAGCTTGGAGGGGATTGGTAATTCACCCCTCCACTTT	CASSLEGIGNSPLHF
TRBD1	TRBV4-2	TRBJ1-3	-	TGTGCCAGCAGCCAAGATGGGACAGGGACTGGAAACACCATATATTTT	CASSQDGTGTGNTIYF
-	TRBV6-5	TRBJ2-7	once	TGTGCCAGCAGGGACAGAAGCGAGCAGTACTTC	CASRDRSEQYF
-	TRBV3-1/TRBV3-2	TRBJ1-2	-	TGTGCCAGCAGACCCCAGGCAGCTAACTATGGCTACACCTTC	CASRPQAANYGYTF
-	TRBV19	TRBJ1-3	-	TGTGCCAGTAGTATAAATGGTGCGCGGACCATAATCGGAAACACCATATATTTT	CASSINGARTIIGNTIYF
TRBD1	TRBV5-1	TRBJ1-6	-	TGCGCCAGCAGCTTAACCGCGGACAGGACTAATTCACCCCTCCACTTT	CASSLTADRTNSPLHF
-	TRBV16	TRBJ1-5	once	TGTGCCAGCAGCCGGGGCTCAGTGTTGGTTCCCCAGCATTTT	CASSRGSVLVPQHF
-	TRBV29-1	TRBJ2-4	-	TGCAGCGTTGAGCCACTAGCCAAAAACATTCAGTACTTC	CSVEPLAKNIQYF
-	TRBV5-8	TRBJ1-5	-	TGTGCCAGCAGCTTGGCCGGCAGGATGAATCAGCCCCAGCATTTT	CASSLAGRMNQPQHF
TRBD2	TRBV3-1/TRBV3-2	TRBJ2-5	-	TGTGCCAGCAGCCCCCTGGGCGGGGGGGGTACGCGGGAGACCCAGTACTTC	CASSPLGGGGTRETQYF
-	TRBV6-5	TRBJ1-1	-	TGTGCCAGCAGGCGCCAGGGAGACACTGAAGCTTTCTTT	CASRRQGDTEAFF
-	TRBV19	TRBJ1-1	-	TGTGCCAGTAGCCCTCGGGGGGCGCTGTCCACTGAAGCTTTCTTT	CASSPRGALSTEAFF
-	TRBV4-2	TRBJ1-6	-	TGTGCCAGCAGCCAAAGGAAGGTCGGCACCTCAGGTTCACCCCTCCACTTT	CASSQRKVGTSGSPLHF
-	TRBV5-4	TRBJ2-3	-	TGTGCCAGCACCCAAGAGACTACGATCGATACGCAGTATTTT	CASTQETTIDTQYF
-	TRBV11-2	TRBJ2-7	-	TGTGCCAGCAGCCCCGACAGAGTTTACGAGCAGTACTTC	CASSPDRVYEQYF
-	TRBV6-6	TRBJ1-1	-	TGTGCCAGCAGTTCACGACAGTCCTTTACGAACACTGAAGCTTTCTTT	CASSSRQSFTNTEAFF
TRBD1	TRBV28	TRBJ1-2	-	TGTGCCAGCAGTTTATTTGCCCAGGGGGGCTATGGCTACACCTTC	CASSLFAQGGYGYTF
-	TRBV5-1	TRBJ2-4	-	TGCGCCAGCAGCTCTCAGGGAAGGGACGGCATTCAGTACTTC	CASSSQGRDGIQYF
-	TRBV6-5	TRBJ2-7	once	TGTGCCAGCAGTCCGCTGATCGAGCGGTACTTC	CASSPLIERYF
-	TRBV9	TRBJ1-5	-	TGTGCCAGCAGCGTAGGTGGTACAGAACCCGGACAGCCCCAGCATTTT	CASSVGGTEPGQPQHF
TRBD1	TRBV16	TRBJ1-6	few	TGTGCCAGCAGCCTTTTACAGGGGGACAATTCACCCCTCCACTTT	CASSLLQGDNSPLHF
-	TRBV2	TRBJ1-2	-	TGTGCCAGCAGTGCAGGCACTAACTATGGCTACACCTTC	CASSAGTNYGYTF
TRBD2	TRBV11-2	TRBJ2-7	-	TGTGCCAGCAGCTTGGCCGGGACTAGCGGGGGGACGATCTACGAGCAGTACTTC	CASSLAGTSGGTIYEQYF
-	TRBV7-3	TRBJ2-1	-	TGTGCCAGCAGCTTAACCGGGAACTGGGGAGACAATGAGCAGTTCTTC	CASSLTGNWGDNEQFF
TRBD1	TRBV18	TRBJ2-7	-	TGTGCCAGCTCAGCTCGGGATGAGGGGGCGCGTGAGCAGTACTTC	CASSARDEGAREQYF